This entry describes one T cell receptor (beta chain). Trimming left V 0 bases short and J 6 bases short, with 13 bases between. This CDR3 region has 15 residues. Germline V lookup: CDR1 SGHRS, CDR2 YFSETQ. Assay: immunoSEQ multiplex PCR; the TCRdb copy retains only in-frame clones and omits some. The data contain some 270,000 clones, roughly 85% of them singletons. Exposed enrollees encountered a COVID-19 case at some point within 2 weeks before study entry. These data originate in a study of blood T cell repertoires in COVID-19. At the level of the study: T cells, B-cell-depleted T cells, or PBMCs supplied cDNA or gDNA.

The sequence derives from a woman aged 45-65 years who had been exposed to COVID-19. The sequenced sample consisted of PBMCs or T cells enriched from blood (not recorded which). V gene TRBV5-1 combines with J gene TRBJ1-5; D perhaps matches TRBD1 (6 bases). For the CDR3, the DNA is TGCGCCAGCAGCTTGGAAGGGCAGGGGAGTCAGCCCCAGCATTTT. Translated: CASSLEGQGSQPQHF. Variable domain in full (rest from reference TRBV5-1 and TRBJ1-5): KAGVTQTPRYLIKTRGQQVTLSCSPISGHRSVSWYQQTPGQGLQFLFEYFSETQRNKGNFPGRFSGRQFSNSRSEMNVSTLELGDSALYLCASSLEGQGSQPQHFGDGTRLSIL.